This passage covers 13 T cell receptor beta chains from one sample sequenced in a study of blood T cell repertoires in COVID-19. Assay: immunoSEQ multiplex PCR; the TCRdb copy retains only in-frame clones and omits some. There are about 400,000 clones in the sample; around 90% occur only once, and over 2% lies in the top ten. The sample comprised PBMCs or T cells enriched from blood (not recorded which). Source of these receptors: a woman aged 35 to 49 with acute COVID-19.

In nucleotides, the CDR3 is TGCAGCGTGGGGGTGGGGGCGGAGGAGCAGTACTTC. Translation gives CSVGVGAEEQYF. This rearrangement joins TRBV29-1 to TRBJ2-7; TRBD1 is a possible D gene (6 bases). Per the germline V gene, CDR1 is SQVTM and CDR2 is ANQGSEA. V shed 6 bases and J shed 7 bases, with 16 bases lying between them. The CDR3 sequence is 12 residues long.

The chain is built from TRBV6-5 and TRBJ2-6; D is possibly TRBD2 (6 bases). The germline V and J ends were trimmed by 7 bases and 5 bases, with 15 bases remaining between them. Germline V lookup: CDR1 MNHEY, CDR2 SVGAGI. The CDR3 runs to 15 residues. CDR3 sequence reads: CASTEEGRRANVLTF. CDR3 sequence (DNA): TGTGCCAGCACCGAGGAGGGCCGGAGGGCCAACGTCCTGACTTTC.

The CDR3 is CASTTRLAGANNEQFF. CDR3 in DNA: TGCGCCAGCACCACAAGACTAGCGGGGGCCAACAATGAGCAGTTCTTC. The chain couples TRBV5-1 to TRBJ2-1; 12 nucleotides match TRBD2. From germline, CDR1 is SGHRS and CDR2 YFSETQ. The CDR3 is 16 amino acids. Trimming at V came to 6 bases and at J to 5 bases, leaving 9 bases not matched to a gene.

The genes are TRBV11-3 and TRBJ2-1, with D possibly TRBD2 on 6 matching bases. Germline lookup yields CDR1 SGHNT and CDR2 YENEEA. The CDR3 covers 14 residues. V gave up 1 base and J gave up 8 bases, with 12 bases separating them. The CDR3 DNA sequence: TGTGCCAGCAGCTTAGGTCGGGGGTACGATGAGCAGTTCTTC. This gives the protein CASSLGRGYDEQFF.

This clone was seen just once. This chain uses TRBV15 with TRBJ1-6; 9 bases line up with TRBD1. This CDR3 contains 16 residues. Per germline, CDR1 LNHNV and CDR2 YYDKDF (reference sequence). Trimming removed 3 bases from V and 3 bases from J; junction bases left unmatched: 3. The CDR3 reads CATSREGQGYNSPLHF. CDR3 in DNA: TGTGCCACCAGCAGGGAGGGACAGGGCTATAATTCACCCCTCCACTTT.

The chain combines TRBV11-3 with TRBJ2-1, with D tentatively TRBD1 (5 bases). The CDR3 covers 15 residues. Between the trimmed V and J ends, which lost 3 bases and 5 bases, there was a span of 14 bases. Germline CDR1 is SGHNT and CDR2 is YENEEA. CDR3 nucleotides: TGTGCCAGCAGCTTTAGCTCGGTCAGGGACAATGAGCAGTTCTTC. Protein: CASSFSSVRDNEQFF.

CDR3 protein: CASSSQGYTGELFF. The CDR3 DNA follows: TGTGCCAGCAGCTCCCAGGGGTACACCGGGGAGCTGTTTTTT. The V gene is TRBV7-9, the J gene TRBJ2-2; tentatively, D is TRBD1 (6 bases). Between the trimmed V and J ends, which lost 4 bases and 3 bases, there was a span of 9 bases. From germline, CDR1 is SEHNR and CDR2 FQNEAQ (reference sequence). The CDR3 sequence is 14 residues long.

The chain couples TRBV5-1 to TRBJ1-6; maybe TRBD1 (6 bases). V dropped 0 bases and J dropped 5 bases, with 12 bases sitting between them. Germline V lookup: CDR1 SGHRS, CDR2 YFSETQ. CDR3 length: 16 amino acids. The CDR3 loop reads CASSLGEGQNNSPLHF. The DNA of the CDR3 is TGCGCCAGCAGCTTGGGAGAAGGACAGAATAATTCACCCCTCCACTTT.

The chain carries TRBV18 and TRBJ1-2, with 7 bases matching TRBD1. Germline V CDR1 and CDR2: KGHSH, LQKENI. The CDR3 is made up of 13 amino acids. With V trimmed by 4 bases and J by 8 bases, 7 bases remained unmatched. The CDR3 sequence: CASSLDRDGGYTF. CDR3 DNA sequence: TGTGCCAGCTCACTCGACAGGGATGGAGGCTACACCTTC.

This chain uses TRBV9 with TRBJ2-7; 13 bases match TRBD2. CDR3 size: 16 residues. V lost 0 bases and J lost 2; bases outside the gene matches: 2. Germline V gene data show CDR1 as SGDLS and CDR2 as YYNGEE. CDR3 in amino acids: CASSVGTSGGAYEQYF. The CDR3 DNA follows: TGTGCCAGCAGCGTAGGAACTAGCGGGGGGGCCTACGAGCAGTACTTC. The full variable domain, with the rest looked up from reference TRBV9 and TRBJ2-7, is DSGVTQTPKHLITATGQRVTLRCSPRSGDLSVYWYQQSLDQGLQFLIQYYNGEERAKGNILERFSAQQFPDLHSELNLSSLELGDSALYFCASSVGTSGGAYEQYFGPGTRLTVT.

The V and J genes are TRBV18 and TRBJ2-1; 7 bases align to TRBD1. The V segment lost 3 bases and the J segment 7 bases; nucleotides outside the gene matches: 9. Germline V gives CDR1 KGHSH, CDR2 LQKENI. CDR3 length: 15 residues. Written as DNA, the CDR3 is TGTGCCAGCTCACCCCCGGACAGGTCGGGGAATGAGCAGTTCTTC. This translates into CASSPPDRSGNEQFF.

The V call is TRBV2, the J call TRBJ2-7; weak D call: TRBD1 (6 bases). The germline V gene has CDR1 SNHLY and CDR2 FYNNEI. The CDR3 is 15 residues long. V was trimmed by 6 bases and J by 3 bases, leaving 18 bases between them. The CDR3 nucleotides read TGTGCCAGCAGCGAAACAGGGACGTTTCGCTACGAGCAGTACTTC. The encoded protein is CASSETGTFRYEQYF.

The chain employs TRBV12-3 or TRBV12-4 and TRBJ2-1; D ambiguous. Trimming stripped 8 bases from V and 6 bases from J, with 8 bases between. The CDR3 sequence is 11 residues long. CDR3 nucleotide sequence: TGTGCCAGCTCCTCCAGCAATGAGCAGTTCTTC. Translated: CASSSSNEQFF.